The next 25 T cell receptor beta chains were all read from a single sample in a study of T cells after yellow fever vaccination. One entry per CDR3 protein results from TCRdb running MiXCR on the 5' RACE reads. The sample records around 610,000 distinct CDR3 sequences, approximately 13% being singletons. The starting material was PBMCs, obtained on the day of the yellow fever booster vaccination. The origin of the receptors is a man aged 30 to 39 who received the YFV17D yellow fever vaccine.

This clonotype was counted many times. V is TRBV5-1 and J is TRBJ2-7; D is undetermined. Germline CDR1 and CDR2: SGHRS and YFSETQ. Trimming removed 0 bases at V and 4 bases at J, with 8 bases between. The CDR3 contains 13 residues. This CDR3 is CASSLVVGYEQYF. The CDR3 nucleotides are TGCGCCAGCAGCTTGGTAGTGGGTTACGAGCAGTACTTC.

The chain employs TRBV6-5 and TRBJ1-5; D is undetermined. The V and J ends lost 7 bases and 4 bases respectively, with 17 bases between them. The CDR3 totals 15 residues. Germline lookup yields CDR1 MNHEY and CDR2 SVGAGI. CDR3 DNA sequence: TGTGCCAGCATCCAACGGGGATCAGGAAATCAGCCCCAGCATTTT. Protein product: CASIQRGSGNQPQHF.

Ten or more counts support this clonotype. The V call is TRBV7-9, the J call TRBJ2-7; 14 bases match TRBD2. Germline CDR1 SEHNR, CDR2 FQNEAQ (reference sequence). The CDR3 is 16 amino acids. The V segment lost 5 bases and the J segment 4 bases; nucleotides outside the gene matches: 7. CDR3: CASSALTSGRGYEQYF. The CDR3 bases are TGTGCCAGCAGCGCCTTGACTAGCGGGAGGGGGTACGAGCAGTACTTC. Full variable domain (rest looked up from reference TRBV7-9 and TRBJ2-7): DTGVSQNPRHKITKRGQNVTFRCDPISEHNRLYWYRQTLGQGPEFLTYFQNEAQLEKSRLLSDRFSAERPKGSFSTLEIQRTEQGDSAMYLCASSALTSGRGYEQYFGPGTRLTVT.

This chain connects TRBV29-1 to TRBJ2-3; D possibly matches TRBD1 or TRBD2 (5 bases each). Germline lookup yields CDR1 SQVTM and CDR2 ANQGSEA. The CDR3 is made up of 11 amino acids. Trimming removed 8 bases at V and 7 bases at J, with 13 bases between. CDR3 loop: CSSVRGYTQYF. CDR3 DNA: TGCAGCTCGGTGAGGGGTTATACGCAGTATTTT.

This clonotype was counted only a few times. The chain joins TRBV7-2 to TRBJ2-5; no clear D. The CDR3 has 13 residues. The V gene lost 4 bases and the J gene lost 5 bases, with 11 bases spanning the gap. Germline V gene sequence: CDR1 SGHTA, CDR2 FQGNSA. The CDR3 DNA reads TGTGCCAGCAGCTCCCGAGCCCTGGAGACCCAGTACTTC. This gives the protein CASSSRALETQYF.

The chain uses TRBV6-1 and TRBJ1-1; 7 bases match TRBD1. Germline V gene sequence: CDR1 MNHNS, CDR2 SASEGT. The CDR3 length is 15 residues. The ends lost 7 bases at V and 2 bases at J; junction bases unmatched: 10. Here the CDR3 DNA reads TGTGCCAGCAAAGTAAAAGGGACAGCCAACACTGAAGCTTTCTTT. It yields the protein CASKVKGTANTEAFF.

V is TRBV9 and J is TRBJ2-1; D is perhaps TRBD2 (6 bases). This CDR3 is 14 amino acids long. Germline CDR1 and CDR2: SGDLS and YYNGEE. Trimming took 3 bases from V and 10 from J, leaving 17 bases between them. The CDR3 region has the DNA TGTGCCAGCAGCGCCCAGAACCGGGCGGGGGAGCAGTTCTTC. Its protein is CASSAQNRAGEQFF. Together with reference TRBV9 and TRBJ2-1, the CDR3 gives the full variable domain: DSGVTQTPKHLITATGQRVTLRCSPRSGDLSVYWYQQSLDQGLQFLIQYYNGEERAKGNILERFSAQQFPDLHSELNLSSLELGDSALYFCASSAQNRAGEQFFGPGTRLTVL.

This clonotype was picked up a small number of times. CDR3 nucleotide sequence: TGCAGCGTTACTATAGCCACAGATACGCAGTATTTT. Translated: CSVTIATDTQYF. This chain uses TRBV29-1 with TRBJ2-3; D gene ambiguous. V was clipped by 5 bases and J by 2 bases, with 8 bases between them. CDR1 is SQVTM and CDR2 is ANQGSEA in the germline V gene. The CDR3 is 12 residues long.

This clonotype was seen a few times. This chain uses TRBV12-3 or TRBV12-4 with TRBJ2-3; D possibly corresponds to TRBD2 (5 bases). The CDR3 totals 14 residues. V lost 1 base and J lost 6, with 11 bases in between. Written as DNA, the CDR3 is TGTGCCAGCAGTTTAGGAGGGCGCGGGGATACGCAGTATTTT. It is translated as CASSLGGRGDTQYF.

This clonotype was observed a handful of times. This rearrangement joins TRBV7-2 to TRBJ1-6; D unresolved. CDR3 length: 16 residues. Trimming shortened V by 5 bases and J by 0 bases, and 11 bases separated the two germline ends. Germline V gene sequence: CDR1 SGHTA, CDR2 FQGNSA. The CDR3 reads CASSRPTGSYNSPLHF. The CDR3 DNA sequence: TGTGCCAGCAGCCGGCCTACGGGCTCCTATAATTCACCCCTCCACTTT.

This clonotype was picked up many times. The gene calls are TRBV5-1 and TRBJ2-7; D might be TRBD1 (6 bases). Trimming stripped 4 bases from V and 7 bases from J, with 18 bases between. The CDR3 totals 14 residues. Germline values: CDR1 SGHRS, CDR2 YFSETQ. CDR3: CASSPQTGGEEQYF. CDR3 nucleotides: TGCGCCAGCAGCCCCCAGACAGGTGGGGAAGAGCAGTACTTC.

This clonotype was counted only a few times. The genes are TRBV18 and TRBJ2-1; no firm D call. Germline V CDR1 and CDR2: KGHSH, LQKENI. Trimming stripped 6 bases from V and 6 bases from J, with 15 bases between. The CDR3 is made up of 14 amino acids. The CDR3 region has the DNA TGTGCCAGCTCGCTCTCCGCAGAGGCCAATGAGCAGTTCTTC. Encoded protein: CASSLSAEANEQFF.

This clonotype was counted only a few times. The chain joins TRBV5-4 to TRBJ2-6; D is uncertain. Trimming removed 4 bases from V and 1 base from J, with 12 bases in between. Germline V gene lookup returns CDR1 SGHNT and CDR2 YYREEE (reference sequence). The CDR3 is 16 amino acids. CDR3 sequence: CASSPQVSSGANVLTF. In DNA, the CDR3 is TGTGCCAGCAGCCCGCAAGTTAGTTCTGGGGCCAACGTCCTGACTTTC.

This clonotype has a handful of counts. In DNA, the CDR3 is TGTGCCAGCAGTTCCCCGGGTAGCGGCTTCTCCTACGAGCAGTACTTC. Protein product: CASSSPGSGFSYEQYF. The V and J genes are TRBV28 and TRBJ2-7, with D possibly matching TRBD2 (6 bases). This CDR3 is 16 amino acids long. V was trimmed by 4 bases and J by 0 bases, leaving 16 bases between them. CDR1 MDHEN and CDR2 SYDVKM come from the germline V gene.

This clonotype was detected only a few times. CDR3 in amino acids: CASSPGSSGANVLTF. CDR3 coding DNA: TGTGCCAGCAGCCCCGGGAGCTCTGGGGCCAACGTCCTGACTTTC. The chain uses TRBV13 and TRBJ2-6, with D perhaps matching TRBD2 (6 bases). The ends were cut back, 5 bases at V and 0 bases at J, with 8 bases in the middle. CDR3 length: 15 amino acids. Per germline, CDR1 PRHDT and CDR2 FYEKMQ (reference sequence).

This clonotype has more than one count but fewer than ten. The chain uses TRBV10-3 and TRBJ2-5; 7 bases map to TRBD2. Germline CDR1 is ENHRY and CDR2 is SYGVKD. The CDR3 has 16 residues. J gave up 1 base and V 0 bases, and 5 bases lay outside the gene matches. The CDR3 protein is CAISESASGSQETQYF. CDR3 DNA: TGTGCCATCAGTGAGTCAGCTAGCGGTTCCCAAGAGACCCAGTACTTC.

The sample holds a few counts of this clonotype. The CDR3 coding sequence is TGTGCCAGCAGCCCCCAGACAGAGAACTACTCACCCCTCCACTTT. Translation: CASSPQTENYSPLHF. The chain couples TRBV5-5 to TRBJ1-6, with a weak D call TRBD1 (5 bases). The CDR3 covers 15 residues. V lost 4 bases and J lost 10, with 18 bases in between. Germline lookup yields CDR1 SGHKS and CDR2 YYEKEE (reference sequence).

This clonotype showed up just a few times. The chain combines TRBV6-2 or TRBV6-3 with TRBJ2-5; tentatively, D is TRBD1 (7 bases). Per the germline V gene, CDR1 is MNHEY and CDR2 is SVGEGT. V was pared by 6 bases and J by 7 bases, with 18 bases between. This CDR3 comprises 14 residues. The CDR3 sequence: CASRTGTGESTQYF. The CDR3 region has the DNA TGTGCCAGCAGGACAGGGACTGGGGAGTCGACCCAGTACTTC.

The rearrangement joins TRBV28 to TRBJ2-7, with TRBD1 as a possible D gene (6 bases). V lost 3 bases to trimming and J lost 6 bases, with 9 bases between them. Per the germline V gene, CDR1 is MDHEN and CDR2 is SYDVKM. The CDR3 is made up of 12 amino acids. The CDR3 DNA reads as TGTGCCAGCAGTTTGCAGGGGATCGAGCAGTACTTC. It specifies CASSLQGIEQYF.

The rearrangement links TRBV5-1 to TRBJ2-3, with a tentative D call TRBD2 (5 bases). The CDR3 loop spans 17 amino acids. V dropped 3 bases and J dropped 1 base, with 18 bases sitting between them. Germline CDR1 reads SGHRS; CDR2 reads YFSETQ. The CDR3 coding sequence is TGCGCCAGCAGCTGGTCGCGGGTGATAGCCGGCACAGATACGCAGTATTTT. This codes for CASSWSRVIAGTDTQYF. Filled out from reference TRBV5-1 and TRBJ2-3, the complete variable domain reads KAGVTQTPRYLIKTRGQQVTLSCSPISGHRSVSWYQQTPGQGLQFLFEYFSETQRNKGNFPGRFSGRQFSNSRSEMNVSTLELGDSALYLCASSWSRVIAGTDTQYFGPGTRLTVL.

This clonotype was seen a few times. The rearrangement links TRBV5-1 to TRBJ1-2; no clear D gene. CDR1 is SGHRS and CDR2 is YFSETQ in the germline V gene. The CDR3 consists of 15 residues. V lost 4 bases and J lost 6, with 19 bases in between. The CDR3 loop reads CASSADWGVADGYTF. CDR3 nucleotides: TGCGCCAGCAGCGCTGACTGGGGAGTTGCGGATGGCTACACCTTC.

The rearrangement joins TRBV4-3 to TRBJ2-7; 9 bases are shared with TRBD1. Trimming cost V 2 bases and J 4 bases; bases outside gene matches: 6. The CDR3 consists of 15 residues. The V gene's germline CDR1 is LGHNA and CDR2 YSLEER. CDR3 in DNA: TGCGCCAGCAGCCAACTACCGGGACAGGGTTACGAGCAGTACTTC. It is translated as CASSQLPGQGYEQYF.

This clonotype has only a few counts. The chain is built from TRBV12-3 or TRBV12-4 and TRBJ1-2; possible D gene TRBD1, 6 bases. There are 14 residues in the CDR3. Trimming removed 1 base at V and 7 bases at J, with 13 bases between. In nucleotides, the CDR3 is TGTGCCAGCAGTTTAGGGCACAGGGAGGCTGGCTACACCTTC. It is translated as CASSLGHREAGYTF.

The chain joins TRBV15 to TRBJ2-7; possibly TRBD1 for D (7 bases). Germline loops: CDR1 LNHNV, CDR2 YYDKDF (reference sequence). V lost 5 bases and J lost 2, with 13 bases in between. CDR3 length equals 14 residues. CDR3 in amino acids: CATSSRDRAYEQYF. CDR3 bases: TGTGCCACCAGCTCGCGGGACAGAGCCTACGAGCAGTACTTC.

The table lists this clonotype with a few counts. The gene calls are TRBV4-2 and TRBJ2-2; no firm D call. The CDR3 is 16 amino acids. Trimming removed 0 bases from V and 9 bases from J, with 17 bases in between. Germline assignment: CDR1 LGHNA and CDR2 YNFKEQ. CDR3 sequence: CASSQDISSFNRELFF. The CDR3, as DNA: TGTGCCAGCAGCCAAGATATATCGAGTTTTAACCGGGAGCTGTTTTTT.